A single sample is the source of the 25 T cell receptor beta chains below, sequenced in a study of cytomegalovirus exposure and HLA in healthy donors. The PCR made use of 60 Vbeta and 13 Jbeta primers. Repertoires were generated with immunoSEQ multiplex PCR, while TCRdb's copy carries only in-frame clones and drops some. The table has around 300,000 clones, around 90% seen once. Sequencing used PBMCs. Source of these receptors: a woman aged 18-29 years in good health and CMV-seronegative.

The gene calls are TRBV19 and TRBJ2-5, with 10 bases identical to TRBD1. The CDR3 runs to 15 residues. V was pared by 5 bases and J by 7 bases, with 10 bases of the junction left unmatched. CDR1 is LNHDA and CDR2 is SQIVND in the germline V gene (reference sequence). In nucleotides, the CDR3 is TGTGCCAGTAGTCCCGGGACAGGGGTTTATGTGACCCAGTACTTC. This gives the protein CASSPGTGVYVTQYF.

The V and J genes are TRBV25-1 and TRBJ2-5; the D is unclear. The closer fit of TRBJ2-7 to the DNA end suggests the J call may be wrong. In germline, CDR1 is MGHDK, CDR2 SYGVNS. The length of the CDR3 is 12 residues. This chain's CDR3 is CASSGLAYEQYF. The CDR3 DNA is TGTGCCAGCAGTGGGCTAGCCTACGAGCAGTACTTC.

This chain joins TRBV9 and TRBJ1-4, with D possibly being TRBD1 (5 bases). This CDR3 contains 16 residues. V was trimmed by 0 bases and J by 0 bases, leaving 9 bases between them. Germline CDR1 is SGDLS and CDR2 is YYNGEE. The CDR3 here is CASSVGQPTTNEKLFF. In nucleotides, the CDR3 is TGTGCCAGCAGCGTAGGACAGCCGACAACTAATGAAAAACTGTTTTTT. The full variable domain, rest sourced from reference TRBV9 and TRBJ1-4, is DSGVTQTPKHLITATGQRVTLRCSPRSGDLSVYWYQQSLDQGLQFLIQYYNGEERAKGNILERFSAQQFPDLHSELNLSSLELGDSALYFCASSVGQPTTNEKLFFGSGTQLSVL.

This clone was observed once. V gene TRBV9 combines with J gene TRBJ1-2, with no clear D. Trimming cost V 3 bases and J 4 bases, with 10 bases left between them. CDR3 length: 13 amino acids. Germline values: CDR1 SGDLS, CDR2 YYNGEE. The CDR3, as DNA: TGTGCCAGCAGCGATGGGTCGGGCTATGGCTACACCTTC. Translating gives CASSDGSGYGYTF.

This chain joins TRBV19 and TRBJ2-2, with a weak D call TRBD2 (6 bases). CDR1 LNHDA and CDR2 SQIVND come from the germline V gene (reference sequence). V was shortened by 5 bases and J by 3 bases, with 10 bases between the two germline ends. The CDR3 is 14 amino acids. The CDR3 here is CASSSPGDTGELFF. The CDR3 DNA reads as TGTGCCAGTAGTTCCCCGGGGGACACCGGGGAGCTGTTTTTT.

In this sample, this clone turned up once. This chain uses TRBV6-1 with TRBJ1-4; 10 bases match TRBD1. The CDR3 spans 18 residues. With 0 bases clipped from V and 0 bases from J, the junction kept 4 bases outside the gene matches. Germline loops: CDR1 MNHNS, CDR2 SASEGT. The DNA for the CDR3 is TGTGCCAGCAGTGAAGCTCCGGGACAGGGGACAACTAATGAAAAACTGTTTTTT. This sequence encodes CASSEAPGQGTTNEKLFF.

CDR3 DNA: TGTGCCAGCAGTGGTGCTAGCGGGGGGACTACCCCGTACAATGAGCAGTTCTTC. Translating it yields CASSGASGGTTPYNEQFF. The chain is built from TRBV2 and TRBJ2-1, with 11 bases that match TRBD2. The CDR3 runs 18 residues. V shed 4 bases and J 4 bases; nucleotides not matched to a gene: 12. Germline V gene data show CDR1 as SNHLY and CDR2 as FYNNEI.

As DNA, the CDR3 is TGTGCCAGCAGCCAAGATCCGCCAGGATGGACTGCAACTAATGAAAAACTGTTTTTT. Amino acid sequence: CASSQDPPGWTATNEKLFF. The genes are TRBV4-2 and TRBJ1-4; D is unresolved. Trimming took off 0 bases at V and 0 bases at J, with 17 bases between the two ends. The CDR3 is 19 residues long. The V gene's germline CDR1 is LGHNA and CDR2 YNFKEQ.

As concerns this clone: One junction end disagrees with the germline gene, perhaps due to a read error. This chain joins TRBV7-2 and TRBJ2-1; TRBD2 aligns across 10 bases. The CDR3 consists of 15 residues. CDR1 SGHTA and CDR2 FQGNSA come from the germline V gene. The CDR3 DNA follows: TGTGCCAGCAGCTTTTTAGCGGGGGGATACAGTGAGCAGTTCTTC. It encodes CASSFLAGGYSEQFF.

The rearrangement uses TRBV6-6 and TRBJ2-7; 7 bases agree with TRBD1. V lost 6 bases and J lost 4; bases outside the gene matches: 12. Germline V gene lookup returns CDR1 MNHNY and CDR2 SVGAGI (reference sequence). This CDR3 is built from 15 residues. CDR3 sequence reads: CASRSQGQTIYEQYF. For the CDR3, the DNA is TGTGCCAGCAGATCTCAGGGACAGACAATTTACGAGCAGTACTTC.

The chain recombines TRBV5-1 with TRBJ2-3; D gene ambiguous. The V and J ends lost 1 base and 3 bases respectively, with 6 bases between them. CDR1 is SGHRS and CDR2 is YFSETQ in the germline V gene. The CDR3 consists of 13 residues. CDR3 residues: CASSLTVTDTQYF. The CDR3 DNA reads as TGCGCCAGCAGCTTGACGGTTACAGATACGCAGTATTTT.

V usage is TRBV10-3 and J usage is TRBJ1-6; TRBD1 matches at 7 bases. Germline V gives CDR1 ENHRY, CDR2 SYGVKD. Trimming took 10 bases from V and 11 from J; bases not matched to a gene: 14. The CDR3 covers 14 residues. The CDR3 region has the DNA TGTGCCACCTCGGAACCCACAGGGGCGGCACCCCTCCACTTT. As protein: CATSEPTGAAPLHF.

The chain uses TRBV10-3 and TRBJ2-5; the D gene is possibly TRBD2 (5 bases). The germline V gene encodes CDR1 ENHRY and CDR2 SYGVKD. V was trimmed by 6 bases and J by 2 bases, leaving 13 bases between them. The CDR3 totals 14 residues. The CDR3 sequence: CAISRTSGQETQYF. CDR3 DNA: TGTGCCATCAGCAGGACCTCGGGGCAAGAGACCCAGTACTTC.

J is TRBJ1-6 and V is TRBV11-2, with TRBD1 identical over 7 bases. Germline CDR1 SGHAT, CDR2 FQNNGV. The CDR3 has 17 amino acids. After removal of 1 base from V and 0 bases from J, the junction contained 3 bases not matched to a gene. CDR3 sequence reads: CASSLGGQISYNSPLHF. CDR3 coding DNA: TGTGCCAGCAGCTTAGGGGGACAGATCTCCTATAATTCACCCCTCCACTTT. Supplemented by reference TRBV11-2 and TRBJ1-6, the full variable domain reads EAGVAQSPRYKIIEKRQSVAFWCNPISGHATLYWYQQILGQGPKLLIQFQNNGVVDDSQLPKDRFSAERLKGVDSTLKIQPAKLEDSAVYLCASSLGGQISYNSPLHFGNGTRLTVT.

As concerns this clone: At one end, the junction sequence differs from germline, possibly due to a read error. The chain couples TRBV7-7 to TRBJ2-5; possibly TRBD1 for D (6 bases). This CDR3 spans 13 amino acids. Germline V CDR1 and CDR2: SSHAT, FNYEAQ (reference sequence). CDR3: CASSFTGQEAQYF. CDR3 bases: TGTGCCAGCAGCTTTACAGGGCAAGAGGCCCAGTACTTC. The entire variable domain, with the rest obtained from reference TRBV7-7 and TRBJ2-5, is as follows: GAGVSQSPRYKVTKRGQDVTLRCDPISSHATLYWYQQALGQGPEFLTYFNYEAQPDKSGLPSDRFSAERPEGSISTLTIQRTEQRDSAMYRCASSFTGQEAQYFGPGTRLLVL.

The chain employs TRBV7-6 and TRBJ2-1, with 11 bases fitting TRBD1. Germline trimming cut 4 bases from V and 8 bases from J; bases unmatched to any gene: 7. Per germline, CDR1 SGHVS and CDR2 FNYEAQ. CDR3 size: 15 residues. CDR3: CASSYGTGGTDEQFF. CDR3 nucleotides: TGTGCCAGCAGCTACGGGACAGGGGGGACCGATGAGCAGTTCTTC.

The chain employs TRBV16 and TRBJ1-2; D not resolved. The CDR3 totals 13 residues. The germline V and J ends were trimmed by 0 bases and 6 bases, with 8 bases remaining between them. Germline loops: CDR1 KGHSY, CDR2 FQNENV. Here the CDR3 reads CASSQSTVDGYTF. The CDR3 bases are TGTGCCAGCAGCCAATCCACAGTGGATGGCTACACCTTC.

The rearrangement links TRBV2 to TRBJ1-1; D may be TRBD1 (6 bases). Germline V lookup: CDR1 SNHLY, CDR2 FYNNEI. Trimming stripped 2 bases from V and 5 bases from J, with 21 bases between. The CDR3 spans 17 residues. CDR3 sequence: CASSEFISAGERTEAFF. The CDR3 coding sequence is TGTGCCAGCAGTGAATTCATTTCGGCAGGGGAGAGAACTGAAGCTTTCTTT.

The V gene is TRBV4-2, the J gene TRBJ2-3; a possible D gene is TRBD2 (7 bases). The ends were cut back, 7 bases at V and 1 base at J, with 15 bases in the middle. CDR3 length: 15 amino acids. The germline gives CDR1 LGHNA, CDR2 YNFKEQ. CDR3 in amino acids: CASTVGGAGTDTQYF. The CDR3 DNA reads as TGTGCCAGCACTGTAGGGGGGGCCGGCACAGATACGCAGTATTTT.

The chain uses TRBV11-3 and TRBJ2-2, with 9 positions matching TRBD2. Germline trimming cut 3 bases from V and 2 bases from J; bases unmatched to any gene: 7. The CDR3 has 17 amino acids. Germline V gene lookup returns CDR1 SGHNT and CDR2 YENEEA. The CDR3 is CASSLGGGATNTGELFF. The CDR3 nucleotides are TGTGCCAGCAGCTTGGGCGGGGGGGCTACCAACACCGGGGAGCTGTTTTTT.

The V call is TRBV30, the J call TRBJ1-3, with a tentative D call TRBD1 (5 bases). The germline V gene has CDR1 GTSNPN and CDR2 SVGIG (reference sequence). The ends were cut back, 6 bases at V and 0 bases at J, with 9 bases in the middle. This CDR3 comprises 13 residues. The CDR3 nucleotides are TGTGCCTGCCTCCAGGGCTCTGGAAACACCATATATTTT. Protein product: CACLQGSGNTIYF.

This clone has just one count. The DNA of the CDR3 is TGTGCCAGCTCACCAGACAGGACCTATGGCTACACCTTC. Amino acids: CASSPDRTYGYTF. V usage is TRBV18 and J usage is TRBJ1-2; tentative D call: TRBD1 (6 bases). The CDR3 loop spans 13 amino acids. Germline CDR1 and CDR2: KGHSH and LQKENI. V lost 2 bases, J lost 4 bases, and 8 bases lay in between.

V and J are TRBV12-1 and TRBJ1-1. TRBV12-1 is tagged as a pseudogene. The CDR3 sequence is 11 residues long. The CDR3 sequence: CASSLRSEAFF. CDR3 nucleotide sequence: TGTGCCAGCAGCTTACGTAGTGAAGCTTTCTTT.

This sequence joins TRBV19 and TRBJ2-1; 8 nucleotides align to TRBD2. Germline lookup yields CDR1 LNHDA and CDR2 SQIVND (reference sequence). With 4 bases clipped from V and 7 bases from J, the junction kept 12 bases outside the gene matches. CDR3 length: 16 amino acids. CDR3 sequence: CASSRLVVAGSNEQFF. The CDR3 nucleotides are TGTGCCAGTAGTAGACTGGTGGTAGCGGGGAGTAATGAGCAGTTCTTC.

The J gene is TRBJ2-7, the V gene TRBV6-5, with 10 bases fitting TRBD1. Trimming removed 6 bases from V and 7 bases from J; junction bases left unmatched: 12. The CDR3 length is 15 residues. Looked up from germline, CDR1 is MNHEY and CDR2 is SVGAGI. CDR3 region: CASSISTGGAWEQYF. The CDR3 DNA is TGTGCCAGCAGCATATCGACAGGGGGCGCGTGGGAGCAGTACTTC.